This record concerns one T cell receptor beta chain sequence. The source of the sample is a study of blood T cell dynamics during melanoma immunotherapy. Time point reported: pre-treatment baseline. One draw preceded checkpoint blockade; another followed its first cycle at week 3. Apart from two fast progressors, RECIST 1.1 response was judged 12 weeks post-infusion. The method was immunoSEQ multiplex PCR; TCRdb's version includes in-frame clones alone and lacks a portion of them. The sample holds about 13,000 clones, 86% seen once. The CDR3 consists of 15 residues. V lost 6 bases and J 2 bases, leaving 16 bases between the germline ends. Germline V CDR1 and CDR2: LNHDA, SQIVND (reference sequence).

The sequence was collected from a human donor with melanoma. This material consisted of blood, taken from a patient treated with checkpoint blockade. The genes are TRBV19 and TRBJ1-2, with D tentatively TRBD1 (5 bases). The CDR3 loop reads CASSPGQPSNYGYTF. Here the CDR3 DNA reads TGTGCCAGTAGCCCCGGACAACCCTCCAACTATGGCTACACCTTC.